Below are 30 T cell receptor beta chains sequenced from a single sample in a study of CD8 T cells in Susac syndrome. Reverse transcription of roughly 0.5 to 1 ug RNA was carried out with random hexamers. Using its own MiXCR run on the immunoSEQ multiplex PCR reads, TCRdb lists one record per CDR3 protein. The table includes 170,000 or so distinct CDR3 sequences, 90% to 95% detected once. Sequencing was done on a sample of CD4+ T cells from PBMCs. The receptors derive from a human donor with multiple sclerosis.

The J gene is TRBJ2-1, the V gene TRBV9; D remains unclear. Looked up from germline, CDR1 is SGDLS and CDR2 is YYNGEE. The V end was cut by 0 bases, the J end by 9 bases, with 13 bases between. This CDR3 has 14 amino acids. CDR3 sequence: CASSVGSTLSEQFF. In DNA, the CDR3 is TGTGCCAGCAGCGTAGGTTCAACCCTGAGTGAGCAGTTCTTC.

A single count supports this clonotype. The rearrangement uses TRBV14 and TRBJ2-7; D remains unclear. In germline, CDR1 is SGHDN, CDR2 FVKESK. The CDR3 is 13 residues long. V dropped 3 bases and J dropped 5 bases, with 11 bases sitting between them. The CDR3, as DNA: TGTGCCAGCAGCCATTTATGGGCCCACGAGCAGTACTTC. It specifies CASSHLWAHEQYF.

This chain's CDR3 is CASSLDTDGYTF. The CDR3, as DNA: TGCGCCAGCAGCTTGGATACTGATGGCTACACCTTC. The chain uses TRBV5-1 and TRBJ1-2; no firm D call. The CDR3 totals 12 residues. Per germline, CDR1 SGHRS and CDR2 YFSETQ. Trimming cost V 0 bases and J 6 bases, with 6 bases left between them.

V gene TRBV29-1 combines with J gene TRBJ1-1; a weak D match, TRBD1 (6 bases). Germline V CDR1 and CDR2: SQVTM, ANQGSEA. This CDR3 is built from 14 residues. V shed 6 bases and J shed 3 bases, with 17 bases lying between them. The CDR3 reads CSVVAPTGYTEAFF. The CDR3 DNA reads TGCAGCGTAGTGGCCCCGACAGGTTACACTGAAGCTTTCTTT.

J is TRBJ1-2 and V is TRBV12-3 or TRBV12-4, with D uncertain. V lost 3 bases, J lost 2 bases, and 10 bases lay in between. There are 14 residues in the CDR3. The CDR3 bases are TGTGCCAGCAGTTTGAGTGGGGTGAACTATGGCTACACCTTC. Translated, it gives CASSLSGVNYGYTF.

V and J are TRBV19 and TRBJ1-2; D ambiguous. Trimming took off 9 bases at V and 8 bases at J, with 16 bases between the two ends. Per the germline V gene, CDR1 is LNHDA and CDR2 is SQIVND (reference sequence). The CDR3 spans 12 residues. In DNA, the CDR3 is TGTGCCAGCTCGGCCTCTCGTATCGGCTACACCTTC. This encodes CASSASRIGYTF.

The chain joins TRBV6-1 to TRBJ1-5; 12 nucleotides agree with TRBD1. The CDR3 contains 19 residues. Germline V gene lookup returns CDR1 MNHNS and CDR2 SASEGT. After removal of 4 bases from V and 0 bases from J, the junction contained 10 bases not matched to a gene. CDR3 residues: CASSGGTGGTLYSNQPQHF. CDR3 DNA sequence: TGTGCCAGCAGTGGAGGGACAGGGGGCACCCTATATAGCAATCAGCCCCAGCATTTT.

The rearrangement joins TRBV30 to TRBJ1-2; no definite D call. Germline CDR1 is GTSNPN and CDR2 is SVGIG (reference sequence). The CDR3 runs 10 residues. Trimming shortened V by 5 bases and J by 10 bases, and 11 bases separated the two germline ends. CDR3 region: CAWGLWNYTF. For the CDR3, the DNA is TGTGCCTGGGGTCTATGGAACTACACCTTC.

The rearrangement joins TRBV10-3 to TRBJ2-5; no firm D call. The germline V gene has CDR1 ENHRY and CDR2 SYGVKD. V was pared by 3 bases and J by 5 bases, with 4 bases between. The CDR3 extends over 11 amino acids. In nucleotides, the CDR3 is TGTGCCATCAGTGATACTGAGACCCAGTACTTC. It is translated as CAISDTETQYF.

The rearrangement joins TRBV7-2 to TRBJ2-1; the match to TRBD2 covers 12 bases. Germline V gene lookup returns CDR1 SGHTA and CDR2 FQGNSA. The CDR3 loop spans 17 amino acids. The ends lost 1 base at V and 7 bases at J; junction bases unmatched: 8. The CDR3: CASSLVVLAGGPNEQFF. The CDR3 nucleotides read TGTGCCAGCAGCTTAGTGGTTCTAGCGGGAGGGCCGAATGAGCAGTTCTTC.

The chain is built from TRBV23-1 and TRBJ2-7; the D gene is possibly TRBD1 (5 bases). TRBV23-1 is annotated as an ORF whose role is uncertain. Trimming pared 2 bases from V and 2 bases from J, leaving 16 bases between. The CDR3 has 16 residues. CDR3 DNA sequence: TGCGCCAGCAGTCAAGGCCTGACAGACATTACCTACGAGCAGTACTTC. Encoded protein: CASSQGLTDITYEQYF.

The chain joins TRBV10-3 to TRBJ2-2, with 7 positions matching TRBD1. The germline gives CDR1 ENHRY, CDR2 SYGVKD. V was clipped by 6 bases and J by 7 bases; unmatched bases: 11. The CDR3 runs to 15 residues. The CDR3 reads CAIRDLQGQDGELFF. The CDR3 DNA reads as TGTGCCATCAGGGACTTACAGGGGCAGGACGGGGAGCTGTTTTTT.

This chain links TRBV18 with TRBJ2-3, with no clear D. The CDR3 runs 14 residues. Per the germline V gene, CDR1 is KGHSH and CDR2 is LQKENI. The V end was cut by 6 bases, the J end by 0 bases, with 10 bases between. The CDR3 DNA follows: TGTGCCAGCTCCATCGGTTATAGCACAGATACGCAGTATTTT. It codes for CASSIGYSTDTQYF.

The J gene is TRBJ2-3, the V gene TRBV7-9; D is uncertain. Germline values: CDR1 SEHNR, CDR2 FQNEAQ (reference sequence). This CDR3 has 12 amino acids. V lost 3 bases and J lost 6, with 7 bases in between. The CDR3 here is CASSFEPDTQYF. In DNA form, the CDR3 reads TGTGCCAGCAGCTTTGAACCGGATACGCAGTATTTT.

The rearrangement joins TRBV19 to TRBJ2-5; maybe TRBD2 (6 bases). Germline CDR1 LNHDA, CDR2 SQIVND (reference sequence). The CDR3 has 13 amino acids. Trimming stripped 7 bases from V and 4 bases from J, with 13 bases between. The DNA of the CDR3 is TGTGCCAGTAACGCCGTGGGAGGAGAGACCCAGTACTTC. Amino acids: CASNAVGGETQYF.

This clonotype was picked up one time. This CDR3 is CSAQTSFHEQYF. The CDR3 region has the DNA TGCAGTGCTCAGACTAGCTTTCACGAGCAGTACTTC. The rearrangement links TRBV20-1 to TRBJ2-7, with 7 bases that match TRBD2. V lost 5 bases to trimming and J lost 5 bases; unmatched junction nucleotides: 6. This CDR3 has 12 amino acids. Per germline, CDR1 DFQATT and CDR2 SNEGSKA (reference sequence).

In its sample, this clonotype was seen once. This sequence joins TRBV4-3 and TRBJ2-7; D unclear. V dropped 1 base and J dropped 1 base, with 8 bases sitting between them. The CDR3 is 14 residues long. Germline V lookup: CDR1 LGHNA, CDR2 YSLEER. The CDR3 DNA reads as TGCGCCAGCAGCCAAGTTCTGGAATCCTACGAGCAGTACTTC. This codes for CASSQVLESYEQYF.

The chain carries TRBV6-5 and TRBJ1-5; 7 bases match TRBD1. Germline V gives CDR1 MNHEY, CDR2 SVGAGI. The J segment lost 6 bases and the V segment lost 6 bases, leaving 8 bases of the junction unmatched. This CDR3 region has 14 residues. The CDR3 is CASRPGGLGQPQHF. The CDR3 nucleotides are TGTGCCAGCAGACCAGGGGGTTTGGGTCAGCCCCAGCATTTT.

The chain has TRBV5-1 and TRBJ2-5, with D unresolved. Trimming stripped 3 bases from V and 1 base from J, with 13 bases between. The CDR3 consists of 15 residues. The germline V gene has CDR1 SGHRS and CDR2 YFSETQ. CDR3 loop: CASSSGSPAQETQYF. In nucleotides, the CDR3 is TGCGCCAGCAGCTCTGGCTCGCCAGCCCAAGAGACCCAGTACTTC.

Only one count was recorded for this clonotype. V and J are TRBV2 and TRBJ1-5; 8 nucleotides line up with TRBD1. The CDR3 totals 18 residues. Per germline, CDR1 SNHLY and CDR2 FYNNEI. After removal of 2 bases from V and 2 bases from J, the junction contained 11 bases not matched to a gene. This chain's CDR3 is CASSEIPLWGQGNQPQHF. The CDR3 coding sequence is TGTGCCAGCAGTGAAATTCCCCTTTGGGGACAGGGCAATCAGCCCCAGCATTTT.

In DNA, the CDR3 is TGCAGTGCTGCCGGGAACTACAATGAGCAGTTCTTC. This gives the protein CSAAGNYNEQFF. The chain combines TRBV20-1 with TRBJ2-1; tentative D call: TRBD2 (5 bases). This CDR3 has 12 residues. Germline-derived CDR1 and CDR2 are DFQATT and SNEGSKA (reference sequence). Trimming cost V 5 bases and J 3 bases, with 8 bases left between them.

This clonotype was observed once. The chain couples TRBV4-1 to TRBJ1-5; D may be TRBD1 (5 bases). CDR3 length equals 13 residues. Trimming cost V 0 bases and J 6 bases, with 6 bases left between them. From germline, CDR1 is MGHRA and CDR2 YSYEKL. The CDR3 reads CASSQDQGQPQHF. In DNA form, the CDR3 reads TGCGCCAGCAGCCAAGATCAGGGTCAGCCCCAGCATTTT.

CDR3 nucleotides: TGTGCCAGCAGAAATCAAGGCACAGGACCGACTTTCTTT. Amino acid sequence: CASRNQGTGPTFF. This chain joins TRBV28 and TRBJ1-1, with D possibly TRBD1 on 5 matching bases. Germline CDR1 is MDHEN and CDR2 is SYDVKM. Trimming stripped 6 bases from V and 12 bases from J, with 20 bases between. The CDR3 length is 13 residues.

The V gene is TRBV7-6, the J gene TRBJ1-1; 7 nucleotides agree with TRBD1. The CDR3 contains 13 residues. The V gene's germline CDR1 is SGHVS and CDR2 FNYEAQ. V lost 1 base to trimming and J lost 7 bases; unmatched junction nucleotides: 3. The CDR3 loop reads CASSLGDRDEAFF. The CDR3 DNA sequence: TGTGCCAGCAGCTTAGGAGACAGGGATGAAGCTTTCTTT. Based on the CDR3 plus reference TRBV7-6 and TRBJ1-1, the full variable domain is GAGVSQSPRYKVTKRGQDVALRCDPISGHVSLYWYRQALGQGPEFLTYFNYEAQQDKSGLPNDRFSAERPEGSISTLTIQRTEQRDSAMYRCASSLGDRDEAFFGQGTRLTVV.

The chain uses TRBV29-1 and TRBJ2-1, with TRBD1 as a possible D gene (6 bases). V lost 6 bases, J lost 3 bases, and 6 bases lay in between. This CDR3 has 11 amino acids. Germline V CDR1 and CDR2: SQVTM, ANQGSEA. As DNA, the CDR3 is TGCAGCGTCAGGGGCTACAATGAGCAGTTCTTC. It is translated as CSVRGYNEQFF.

The V call is TRBV12-3 or TRBV12-4, the J call TRBJ2-1; 7 bases match TRBD1. Losses at the gene ends were 2 bases for V and 7 bases for J; bases not matched to a gene: 8. This CDR3 has 15 residues. CDR3 coding DNA: TGTGCCAGCAGTTTATCGGGACAGAGGAGGAATGAGCAGTTCTTC. Translation: CASSLSGQRRNEQFF.

The CDR3 DNA reads as TGTGCCTGGAGTAGCGGGCAGTACTACGAGCAGTACTTC. This gives the protein CAWSSGQYYEQYF. V gene TRBV30 combines with J gene TRBJ2-7, with a possible D match to TRBD2 (6 bases). The V end was cut by 2 bases, the J end by 3 bases, with 11 bases between. Germline CDR1 is GTSNPN and CDR2 is SVGIG (reference sequence). The CDR3 totals 13 residues.

This chain links TRBV3-1 with TRBJ1-5; no clear D. The CDR3 is 13 amino acids. Germline values: CDR1 LGHDT, CDR2 YNNKEL (reference sequence). V was clipped by 0 bases and J by 4 bases, with 4 bases between them. The CDR3 coding sequence is TGTGCCAGCAGCCAAGATATAAATCAGCCCCAGCATTTT. It specifies CASSQDINQPQHF. The whole variable domain, filled in from reference TRBV3-1 and TRBJ1-5, reads DTAVSQTPKYLVTQMGNDKSIKCEQNLGHDTMYWYKQDSKKFLKIMFSYNNKELIINETVPNRFSPKSPDKAHLNLHINSLELGDSAVYFCASSQDINQPQHFGDGTRLSIL.

This clonotype was found once. The rearrangement links TRBV2 to TRBJ1-6; 8 nucleotides align to TRBD1. The ends lost 3 bases at V and 10 bases at J; junction bases unmatched: 5. CDR3 length equals 14 residues. From germline, CDR1 is SNHLY and CDR2 FYNNEI. CDR3 loop: CASSDRTGWSPLHF. CDR3 sequence (DNA): TGTGCCAGCAGTGATAGGACAGGGTGGTCACCCCTCCACTTT.

The chain is built from TRBV6-6 and TRBJ2-7; D might be TRBD1 (7 bases). Looked up from germline, CDR1 is MNHNY and CDR2 is SVGAGI (reference sequence). The V and J ends lost 5 bases and 5 bases respectively, with 10 bases between them. This CDR3 is built from 12 residues. CDR3: CASSGRGDEQYF. The CDR3 DNA reads TGTGCCAGCAGTGGCAGGGGGGACGAGCAGTACTTC.